The present TCR beta chain was sequenced within a study of shared clonotypes between healthy human individuals. Looked up from germline, CDR1 is SEHNR and CDR2 is FQNEAQ (reference sequence). The CDR3 spans 17 residues. Trimming stripped 1 base from V and 0 bases from J, with 15 bases between. Method: immunoSEQ multiplex PCR; TCRdb's copy keeps in-frame clones and lacks some. The sample lists 1.5 million to 2.5 million clones; about 95% were seen once. Overall study findings and caveats: Across four donors, naive CD4 shared around 5.1%, naive CD8 more than 3%, memory CD4 about 2.4%, memory CD8 about 0.38%. Non-shared clonotypes were found to have lower generation probabilities than the clonotypes that were shared by all four of the sorted-subset donors.

It was CD45RO-negative cells, positively selected for CCR7, that made up naive CD8 cells, with terminally differentiated effector memory CD45RA+ cells excluded. On this clone itself: The antigen remains unidentified.

This chain joins TRBV7-9 and TRBJ1-1; D not resolved. Specimen: naive CD8+ T cells sorted from blood. The source is a man between 18 and 35 years old in good health. The CDR3 region is CASSLVVGRVMNTEAFF. The CDR3 coding sequence is TGTGCCAGCAGCTTAGTAGTAGGGCGCGTAATGAACACTGAAGCTTTCTTT.